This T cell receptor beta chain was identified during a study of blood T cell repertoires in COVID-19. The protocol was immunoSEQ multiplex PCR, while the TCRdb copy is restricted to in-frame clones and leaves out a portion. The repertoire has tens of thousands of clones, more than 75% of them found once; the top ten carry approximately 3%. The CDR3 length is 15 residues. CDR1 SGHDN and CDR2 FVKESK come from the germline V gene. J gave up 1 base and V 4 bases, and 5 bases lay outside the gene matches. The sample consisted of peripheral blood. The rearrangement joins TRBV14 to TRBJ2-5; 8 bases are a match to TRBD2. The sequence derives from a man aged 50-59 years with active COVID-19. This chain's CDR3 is CASSPAGVSQETQYF. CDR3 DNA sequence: TGTGCCAGCAGCCCAGCGGGAGTGAGCCAAGAGACCCAGTACTTC.